This T cell receptor (beta chain) was recorded in a study of T cells in Graves' hyperthyroidism and ophthalmopathy. General study points: Stable hyperthyroidism was told apart from ophthalmopathy by a model built on 13 V-J features. Among clonotypes expanded in thyroid above 0.001, most were also found in blood.

Ten or more counts support this clonotype. The target antigen is unknown. RNA transcripts provided the source from which TCR beta CDR3 regions were amplified. First-round RT-PCR targeting the TCR CDR3 was performed with the HTBI primer set. TCRdb itself ran the multiplex PCR reads through MiXCR, one entry per CDR3 protein. The sample carries 700,000 to 950,000 distinct CDR3 sequences, roughly a third recorded once. CDR1 is SGHTA, CDR2 FQGNSA, per germline. The CDR3 loop spans 15 amino acids. The V gene lost 4 bases and the J gene lost 4 bases, with 17 bases spanning the gap. Uncontrolled infections, other autoimmune diseases, pregnancy or lactation led to exclusion of patients. Clinical symptoms, serum thyroxine and TRAb, thyroid ultrasound and orbital computed tomography were used for the diagnoses.

The sequencing input was blood. The receptor comes from a woman in her forties with Graves' hyperthyroidism. The J gene is TRBJ2-7, the V gene TRBV7-2; no firm D call. CDR3 nucleotide sequence: TGTGCCAGCAGCTACCGCCCTCTTCTCCTTTACGAGCAGTACTTC. Translated: CASSYRPLLLYEQYF.